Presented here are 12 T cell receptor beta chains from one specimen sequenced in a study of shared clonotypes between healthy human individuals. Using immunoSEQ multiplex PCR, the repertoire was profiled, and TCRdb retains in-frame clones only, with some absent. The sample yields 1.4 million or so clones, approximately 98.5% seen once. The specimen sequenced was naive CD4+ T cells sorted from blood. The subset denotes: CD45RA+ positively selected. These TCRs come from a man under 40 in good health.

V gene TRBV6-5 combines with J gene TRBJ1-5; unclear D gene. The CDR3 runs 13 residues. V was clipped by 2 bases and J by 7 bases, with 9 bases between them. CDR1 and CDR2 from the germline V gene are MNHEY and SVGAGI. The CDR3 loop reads CASSYERSQPQHF. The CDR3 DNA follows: TGTGCCAGCAGTTACGAAAGGAGCCAGCCCCAGCATTTT.

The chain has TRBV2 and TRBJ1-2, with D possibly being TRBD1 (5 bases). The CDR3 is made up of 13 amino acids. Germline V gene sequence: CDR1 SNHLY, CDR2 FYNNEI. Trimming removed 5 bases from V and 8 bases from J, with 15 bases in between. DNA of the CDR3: TGTGCCAGCAGTTTGGGCAGGGCGACAGGCTACACCTTC. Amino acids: CASSLGRATGYTF.

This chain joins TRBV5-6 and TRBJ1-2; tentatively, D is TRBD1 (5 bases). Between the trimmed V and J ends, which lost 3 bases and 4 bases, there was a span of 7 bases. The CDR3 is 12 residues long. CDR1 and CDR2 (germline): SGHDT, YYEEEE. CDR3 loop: CASSSQGYGYTF. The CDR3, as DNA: TGTGCCAGCAGCTCTCAGGGCTATGGCTACACCTTC.

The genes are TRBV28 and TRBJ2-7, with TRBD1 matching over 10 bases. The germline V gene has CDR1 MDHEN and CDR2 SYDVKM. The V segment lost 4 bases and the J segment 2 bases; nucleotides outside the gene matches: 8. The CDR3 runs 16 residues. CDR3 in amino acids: CASSSPWDRGPYEQYF. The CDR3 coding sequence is TGTGCCAGCAGTTCGCCCTGGGACAGGGGACCCTACGAGCAGTACTTC.

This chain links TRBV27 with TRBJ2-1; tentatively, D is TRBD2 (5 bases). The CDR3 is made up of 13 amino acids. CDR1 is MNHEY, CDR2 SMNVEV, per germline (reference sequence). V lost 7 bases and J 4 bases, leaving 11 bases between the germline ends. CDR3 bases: TGTGCCAGCACCCCACTAGGATACAATGAGCAGTTCTTC. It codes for CASTPLGYNEQFF.

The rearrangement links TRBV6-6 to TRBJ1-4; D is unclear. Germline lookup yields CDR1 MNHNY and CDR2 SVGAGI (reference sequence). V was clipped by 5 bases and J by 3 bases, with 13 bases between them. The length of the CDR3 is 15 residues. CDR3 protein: CASSLPGDANEKLFF. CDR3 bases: TGTGCCAGCAGTCTTCCCGGGGATGCTAATGAAAAACTGTTTTTT.

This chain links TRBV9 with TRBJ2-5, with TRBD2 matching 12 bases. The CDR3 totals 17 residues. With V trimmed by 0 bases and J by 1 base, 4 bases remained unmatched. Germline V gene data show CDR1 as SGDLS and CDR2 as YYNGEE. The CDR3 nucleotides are TGTGCCAGCAGCGTAGGACTAGCGGGAGTCATCCAAGAGACCCAGTACTTC. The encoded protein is CASSVGLAGVIQETQYF.

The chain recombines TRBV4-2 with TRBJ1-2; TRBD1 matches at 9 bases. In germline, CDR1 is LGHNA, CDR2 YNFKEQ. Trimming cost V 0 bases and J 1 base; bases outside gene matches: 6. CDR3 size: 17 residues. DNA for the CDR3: TGTGCCAGCAGCCAAGATATCGGGACAGGGCATAACTATGGCTACACCTTC. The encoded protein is CASSQDIGTGHNYGYTF.

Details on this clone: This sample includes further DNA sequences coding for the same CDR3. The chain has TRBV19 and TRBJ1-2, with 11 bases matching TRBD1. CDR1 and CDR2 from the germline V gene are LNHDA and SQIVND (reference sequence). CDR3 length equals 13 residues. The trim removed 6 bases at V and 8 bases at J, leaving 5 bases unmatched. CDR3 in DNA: TGTGCCAGTAGCCGGGACAGGGGGTACGGCTACACCTTC. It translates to CASSRDRGYGYTF. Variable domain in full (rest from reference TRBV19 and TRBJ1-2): DGGITQSPKYLFRKEGQNVTLSCEQNLNHDAMYWYRQDPGQGLRLIYYSQIVNDFQKGDIAEGYSVSREKKESFPLTVTSAQKNPTAFYLCASSRDRGYGYTFGSGTRLTVV.

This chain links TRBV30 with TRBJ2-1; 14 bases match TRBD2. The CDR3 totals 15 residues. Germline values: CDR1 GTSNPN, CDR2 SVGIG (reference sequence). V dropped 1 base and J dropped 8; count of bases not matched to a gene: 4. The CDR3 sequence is CAWSGLAGGGDEQFF. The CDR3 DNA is TGTGCCTGGAGTGGACTAGCGGGAGGGGGCGATGAGCAGTTCTTC.

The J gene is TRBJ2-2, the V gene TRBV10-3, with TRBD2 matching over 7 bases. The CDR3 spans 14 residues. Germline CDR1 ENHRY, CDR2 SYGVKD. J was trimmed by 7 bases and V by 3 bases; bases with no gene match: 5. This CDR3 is CAISETGEGGELFF. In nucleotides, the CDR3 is TGTGCCATCAGTGAAACTGGGGAGGGCGGGGAGCTGTTTTTT.

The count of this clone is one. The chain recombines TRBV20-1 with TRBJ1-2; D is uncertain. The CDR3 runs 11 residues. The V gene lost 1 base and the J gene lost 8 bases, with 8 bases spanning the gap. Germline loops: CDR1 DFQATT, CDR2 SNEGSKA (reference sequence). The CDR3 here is CSARVSLGYTF. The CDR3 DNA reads TGCAGTGCTAGAGTTTCCCTCGGCTACACCTTC.